The clone carrying this TCR beta chain appeared a few times. This specimen comes from a study of cytomegalovirus exposure and HLA in healthy donors. Trimming cost V 5 bases and J 1 base, with 5 bases left between them. The CDR3 is 13 amino acids. Germline assignment: CDR1 MRHNA and CDR2 SNTAGT. It was with 60 Vbeta and 13 Jbeta primers that the PCR ran. Assay used: immunoSEQ multiplex PCR; TCRdb lists only in-frame clones, some missing. The profile shows 130,000 or so clones, about three quarters of them singletons. The origin of this receptor is a woman in her late teens or twenties in good health and CMV-seronegative. Material for sequencing was PBMCs. The chain employs TRBV6-4 and TRBJ2-2; the D gene is possibly TRBD2 (5 bases). DNA of the CDR3: TGTGCCAGCAGTAGCGGGAACACCGGGGAGCTGTTTTTT. This encodes CASSSGNTGELFF.